The 15 T cell receptor beta chains reported below all come from one sample, sequenced in a study of blood T cells in healthy people across ages. For the second PCR, which ran for about 6 to 11 cycles, a sample-barcoded 5' primer and a J-beta primer mix were used. In TCRdb, the 5' RACE reads were re-called with MiXCR into one record per CDR3 protein. In the table there are about 1.8 million distinct CDR3 sequences, about 49% of which are singletons. The sample taken for sequencing was blood. The receptors come from a woman in her 40s in good health.

The CDR3 nucleotides read TGCAGTGCTAGGCGACAGGGCCGCCGGAGCAATCAGCCCCAGCATTTT. Protein: CSARRQGRRSNQPQHF. The chain couples TRBV20-1 to TRBJ1-5, with 7 bases that match TRBD1. There are 16 residues in the CDR3. CDR1 and CDR2 (germline): DFQATT, SNEGSKA (reference sequence). After removal of 3 bases from V and 1 base from J, the junction contained 9 bases not matched to a gene.

The CDR3 region is CATSDRDRSSYNEQFF. The CDR3 DNA is TGTGCCACCAGTGATCGGGACAGATCCTCCTACAATGAGCAGTTCTTC. The genes are TRBV24-1 and TRBJ2-1; 7 bases are shared with TRBD1. Germline V gene data show CDR1 as KGHDR and CDR2 as SFDVKD. CDR3 length: 16 amino acids. After removal of 3 bases from V and 0 bases from J, the junction contained 4 bases not matched to a gene.

The chain couples TRBV6-2 or TRBV6-3 to TRBJ2-1; maybe TRBD2 (5 bases). CDR1 is MNHEY and CDR2 is SVGEGT in the germline V gene. The CDR3 runs 16 residues. V lost 5 bases and J lost 13, with 27 bases in between. The CDR3 loop is CASSGPSRRIGETQFF. In DNA form, the CDR3 reads TGTGCCAGCAGTGGACCCAGCCGCAGGATTGGGGAGACCCAGTTCTTC.

This clonotype was observed a handful of times. The chain uses TRBV2 and TRBJ2-5; D gene ambiguous. The CDR3 has 15 residues. V was shortened by 3 bases and J by 5 bases, with 16 bases between the two germline ends. CDR1 is SNHLY and CDR2 is FYNNEI in the germline V gene. CDR3 DNA: TGTGCCAGCAGTGAGGGCGGTCTTGCTCGGGAGACCCAGTACTTC. Its translation: CASSEGGLARETQYF.

The chain joins TRBV3-1 to TRBJ2-1; 8 bases are a match to TRBD2. The J segment lost 6 bases and the V segment lost 5 bases, leaving 9 bases of the junction unmatched. Germline assignment: CDR1 LGHDT and CDR2 YNNKEL (reference sequence). This CDR3 has 15 residues. The CDR3 bases are TGTGCCAGCAGCGAATCGGGACTAGGGTTCAATGAGCAGTTCTTC. As protein: CASSESGLGFNEQFF.

Notes on this clonotype: The junction departs from germline at one end; a sequencing error may be responsible. This rearrangement joins TRBV27 to TRBJ2-5, with 7 nucleotides matching TRBD2. Germline V gene lookup returns CDR1 MNHEY and CDR2 SMNVEV (reference sequence). The CDR3 contains 16 residues. CDR3 sequence (DNA): TGTGCCAGCAGTCCCGTAGCGGGCGCCCTCCAAGAGACCCGGTACTTC. This gives the protein CASSPVAGALQETRYF.

V is TRBV4-3 and J is TRBJ2-7; TRBD1 matches at 9 bases. Looked up from germline, CDR1 is LGHNA and CDR2 is YSLEER. With V trimmed by 0 bases and J by 10 bases, 16 bases remained unmatched. This CDR3 has 17 residues. DNA of the CDR3: TGCGCCAGCAGCCAAGATGCCAGACGAGACAGGGGGGAAACCCAGTACTTC. Translated, it gives CASSQDARRDRGETQYF.

This clonotype occurred a few times. The gene calls are TRBV4-3 and TRBJ2-1; no clear D. Germline V gene lookup returns CDR1 LGHNA and CDR2 YSLEER. The CDR3 is made up of 14 amino acids. V gave up 1 base and J gave up 10 bases, with 14 bases separating them. CDR3 in DNA: TGCGCCAGCAGCCAAGCGCCAAATTCATGGGAGCAGTTCTTC. Protein sequence: CASSQAPNSWEQFF.

Turning to this clonotype: One base separates it from a far larger clone, so it is likely a read error. V usage is TRBV14 and J usage is TRBJ2-3; unclear D gene. The CDR3 extends over 12 amino acids. Germline values: CDR1 SGHDN, CDR2 FVKESK. The V gene lost 4 bases and the J gene lost 5 bases, with 7 bases spanning the gap. The CDR3 sequence: CASSRYRDTQYF. The CDR3, as DNA: TGTGCCAGCAGCCGATACAGAGATACGCAGTATTTT.

This clonotype was counted many times. The chain combines TRBV7-6 with TRBJ1-1; D gene uncertain. This CDR3 is built from 15 residues. Germline V lookup: CDR1 SGHVS, CDR2 FNYEAQ. Between the trimmed V and J ends, which lost 0 bases and 2 bases, there was a span of 10 bases. The CDR3 loop reads CASSLAPSGNTEAFF. The CDR3 coding sequence is TGTGCCAGCAGCTTAGCCCCCAGTGGTAACACTGAAGCTTTCTTT.

The rearrangement joins TRBV6-6 to TRBJ2-6; 8 bases fit TRBD1. V lost 7 bases, J lost 0 bases, and 8 bases stayed unmatched. Germline V lookup: CDR1 MNHNY, CDR2 SVGAGI (reference sequence). The CDR3 totals 17 residues. CDR3 in DNA: TGTGCCAGCACCGCAGGGGGCGGCGCCTCTGGGGCCAACGTCCTGACTTTC. It specifies CASTAGGGASGANVLTF.

V usage is TRBV6-2 or TRBV6-3 and J usage is TRBJ2-4; TRBD1 aligns across 11 bases. The DNA matches TRBJ2-7 better at its end, which makes the J call doubtful. This CDR3 spans 15 amino acids. In germline, CDR1 is MNHEY, CDR2 SVGEGT. In DNA, the CDR3 is TGTGCCAGCAGTAACGCCGGGACAGGGGGGTACGAGCAGTACTTC. Translation: CASSNAGTGGYEQYF.

The chain has TRBV6-6 and TRBJ2-1; D is perhaps TRBD2 (6 bases). The germline V and J ends were trimmed by 1 base and 2 bases, with 9 bases remaining between them. The CDR3 extends over 15 amino acids. Looked up from germline, CDR1 is MNHNY and CDR2 is SVGAGI (reference sequence). This CDR3 reads CASSYWAGPYNEQFF. Written as DNA, the CDR3 is TGTGCCAGCAGTTACTGGGCGGGGCCCTACAATGAGCAGTTCTTC.

The chain joins TRBV6-5 to TRBJ1-2, with D unclear. The CDR3 length is 15 residues. The V gene's germline CDR1 is MNHEY and CDR2 SVGAGI. V lost 2 bases and J 4 bases, leaving 14 bases between the germline ends. Written as DNA, the CDR3 is TGTGCCAGCAGTTACGCGGGCAGCCCTACCTATGGCTACACCTTC. Its translation is CASSYAGSPTYGYTF.

This rearrangement joins TRBV12-3 or TRBV12-4 to TRBJ1-2; TRBD1 matches at 7 bases. The CDR3 totals 14 residues. J was trimmed by 7 bases and V by 2 bases; bases with no gene match: 7. The CDR3 DNA reads TGTGCCAGCAGTTTAAGGCAGGGGGAGGGTGGCTACACCTTC. It translates to CASSLRQGEGGYTF.